This TCR beta chain was documented in a study of B cell selection in AIRE deficiency. Between the trimmed V and J ends, which lost 2 bases and 11 bases, there was a span of 13 bases. The germline CDR1 and CDR2 sequences are MDHEN and SYDVKM. This CDR3 region has 13 residues. Generated by immunoSEQ multiplex PCR, the TCRdb table keeps only in-frame clones and is missing some. Here the sample spans tens of thousands of clones, about 95% being singletons. Regulatory T cells were sorted as CD4+CD25hiCD127low/negative. Concerning this clone itself: Its antigen is unknown.

General study findings and limits: Patient Tconv and Treg cells showed healthy-like TCRBV usage, CDR3 length, diversity. About 30.6% of healthy-shared Treg sequences were found among patient Tconv cells. Of 3,000 to 4,500 shared Treg TCRbeta sequences, over 30% were healthy-only, more than 7.5% patient-only.

The V call is TRBV28, the J call TRBJ1-5; D unclear. This receptor was taken from a human donor with AIRE deficiency. Sequenced: Tregs sorted from PBMCs. The CDR3 sequence: CASSLTGSKAQHF. DNA for the CDR3: TGTGCCAGCAGTTTAACCGGTAGCAAGGCCCAGCATTTT.